This T cell receptor beta chain appears in the sequencing data of a study of blood T cell repertoires in COVID-19. Clones were read by immunoSEQ multiplex PCR, and TCRdb kept only the in-frame ones, dropping some. Seen here are tens of thousands of clones, approximately 70% observed once, and the top ten hold approximately 9%. The TCR originated in a woman in her 70s with acute or convalescent COVID-19. Sequences were obtained from peripheral blood.

The CDR3 nucleotides read TGTGCCAGCAGCCAGGGAAGGAAGGGGTCACCCCTCCACTTT. Translating gives CASSQGRKGSPLHF. The rearrangement uses TRBV3-1 (or the pseudogene TRBV3-2) and TRBJ1-6, with D perhaps TRBD1 (5 bases). V was cut by 3 bases and J by 10 bases, with 13 bases left in between. The CDR3 runs to 14 residues. Germline values: CDR1 LGHDT, CDR2 YNNKEL (reference sequence).